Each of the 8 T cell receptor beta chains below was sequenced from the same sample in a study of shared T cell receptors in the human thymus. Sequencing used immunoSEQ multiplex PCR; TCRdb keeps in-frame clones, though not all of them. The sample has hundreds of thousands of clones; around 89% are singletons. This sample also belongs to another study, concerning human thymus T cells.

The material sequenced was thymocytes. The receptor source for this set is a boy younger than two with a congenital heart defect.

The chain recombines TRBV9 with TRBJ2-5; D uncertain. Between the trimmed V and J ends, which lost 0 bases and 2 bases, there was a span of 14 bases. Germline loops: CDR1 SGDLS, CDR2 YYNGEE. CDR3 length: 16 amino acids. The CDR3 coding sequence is TGTGCCAGCAGCGTAGGGAAGTCGGCTAGACAAGAGACCCAGTACTTC. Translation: CASSVGKSARQETQYF.

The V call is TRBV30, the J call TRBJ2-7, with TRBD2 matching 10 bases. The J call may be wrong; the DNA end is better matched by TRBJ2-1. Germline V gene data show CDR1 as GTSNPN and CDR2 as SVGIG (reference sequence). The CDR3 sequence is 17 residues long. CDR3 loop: CAWSVPEREGPWDEQFF. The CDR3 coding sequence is TGTGCCTGGAGTGTCCCCGAGCGGGAGGGGCCCTGGGATGAGCAGTTCTTC.

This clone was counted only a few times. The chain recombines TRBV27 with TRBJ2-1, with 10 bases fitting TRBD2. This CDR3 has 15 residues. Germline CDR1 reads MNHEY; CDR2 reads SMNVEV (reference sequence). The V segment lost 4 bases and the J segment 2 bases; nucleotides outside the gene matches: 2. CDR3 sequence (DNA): TGTGCCAGCAGTTCCCTAGCGGGGGCCTACAATGAGCAGTTCTTC. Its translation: CASSSLAGAYNEQFF.

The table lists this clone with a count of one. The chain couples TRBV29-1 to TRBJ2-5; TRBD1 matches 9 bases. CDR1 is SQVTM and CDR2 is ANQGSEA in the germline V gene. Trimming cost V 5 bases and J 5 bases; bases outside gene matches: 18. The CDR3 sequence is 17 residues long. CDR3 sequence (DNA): TGCAGCGTTATGACCGGGACAGGGATGTTCTCAGGGGAGACCCAGTACTTC. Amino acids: CSVMTGTGMFSGETQYF.

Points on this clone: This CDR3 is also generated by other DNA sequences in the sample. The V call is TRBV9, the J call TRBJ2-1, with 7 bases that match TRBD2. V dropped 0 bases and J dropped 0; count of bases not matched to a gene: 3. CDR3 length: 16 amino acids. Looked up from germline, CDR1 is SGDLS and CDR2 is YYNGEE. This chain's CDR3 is CASSVAGGSSYNEQFF. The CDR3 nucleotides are TGTGCCAGCAGCGTAGCAGGCGGGAGCTCCTACAATGAGCAGTTCTTC. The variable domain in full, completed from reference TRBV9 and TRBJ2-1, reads DSGVTQTPKHLITATGQRVTLRCSPRSGDLSVYWYQQSLDQGLQFLIQYYNGEERAKGNILERFSAQQFPDLHSELNLSSLELGDSALYFCASSVAGGSSYNEQFFGPGTRLTVL.

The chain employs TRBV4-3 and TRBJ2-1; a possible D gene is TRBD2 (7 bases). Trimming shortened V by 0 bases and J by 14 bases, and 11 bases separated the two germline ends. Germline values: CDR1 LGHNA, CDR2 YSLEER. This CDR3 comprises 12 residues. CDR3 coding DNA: TGCGCCAGCAGCCAAGATGGGGAGGGGGAGTTCTTC. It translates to CASSQDGEGEFF.

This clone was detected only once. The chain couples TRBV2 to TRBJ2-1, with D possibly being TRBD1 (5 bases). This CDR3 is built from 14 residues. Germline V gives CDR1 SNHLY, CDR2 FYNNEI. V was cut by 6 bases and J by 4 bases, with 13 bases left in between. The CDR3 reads CASRGVPQYNEQFF. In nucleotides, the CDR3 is TGTGCCAGCAGAGGGGTCCCCCAATACAATGAGCAGTTCTTC.

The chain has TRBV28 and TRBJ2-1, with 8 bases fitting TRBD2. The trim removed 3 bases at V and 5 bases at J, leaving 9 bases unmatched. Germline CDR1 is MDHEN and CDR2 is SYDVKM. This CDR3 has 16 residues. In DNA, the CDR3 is TGTGCCAGCAGTTTCGGGCGGGAGGAGGGGAACAATGAGCAGTTCTTC. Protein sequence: CASSFGREEGNNEQFF.